Shown below are 32 T cell receptor beta chains from a single sample sequenced in a study of CD8+ T cells in alopecia areata. Sorting of pooled cutaneous lymph node cells was based on CD4, CD8alpha, NKG2D, NKG2ACE and other markers. cDNA prepared by RNA extraction and subsequent reverse transcription served as the template for sequencing. Sequencing used immunoSEQ multiplex PCR; TCRdb keeps in-frame clones, though not all of them. The sample shows more than 250,000 clones, no singletons; the ten largest hold less than 1.5%. The sequencing sample was made of CD4+ T cells sorted from a lymph node. These receptors all stem from a C3H/HeJ mouse with alopecia areata. Strain haplotype at MHC: H2-k.

This clone turned up a few times. Gene and germline names: mouse. Read data end 3 residues before the CDR3 end; the end is taken from the germline J gene. V is TRBV5 and J is TRBJ1-6, with D tentatively TRBD1 (6 bases). TRBJ1-6 is treated as an ORF (open reading frame) with a function not yet certain. Germline V lookup: CDR1 LGHNA, CDR2 YNLKQL (reference sequence). The CDR3 is 13 residues long. V was pared by 1 base and J by 8 bases, with 6 bases between. CDR3 bases read: TGTGCCAGCAGCCAAGGGACAGATTCGCCC. This translates into CASSQGTDSP. The entire CDR3 is CASSQGTDSPLYF.

For this clone: Here the gene names and germline are mouse. The CDR3 end lies 4 residues beyond the end of the read and is filled in from the germline J gene. The identical CDR3 is also encoded by other nucleotide sequences in the sample. This chain uses TRBV5 with TRBJ2-5; 7 bases fit TRBD2. This CDR3 is 16 amino acids long. Germline lookup yields CDR1 LGHNA and CDR2 YNLKQL (reference sequence). J was trimmed by 0 bases and V by 1 base; bases with no gene match: 4. The CDR3 protein is CASSQALGVNQDTQYF. The CDR3 DNA, read in part, is TGTGCCAGCAGCCAAGCCCTGGGGGTTAACCAAGAC.

Comments on this clone: Mouse germline and gene names are used. With the read ending 4 residues before the CDR3 end, the germline J gene is used to fill in that end. Other DNA sequences in the same sample also yield this CDR3. J is TRBJ2-1 and V is TRBV5; 10 positions match TRBD2. Germline-derived CDR1 and CDR2 are LGHNA and YNLKQL (reference sequence). This CDR3 comprises 15 residues. Trimming cost V 4 bases and J 1 base; bases outside gene matches: 1. The CDR3 loop reads CASSLDWGNYAEQFF. CDR3 bases read: TGTGCCAGCAGCCTGGACTGGGGGAACTATGCT.

This clone has more than one count but fewer than ten. Genes here carry mouse names. The sequenced fragment ends 4 residues before the CDR3 boundary, so the rest is inferred from the germline J gene. The V gene is TRBV14, the J gene TRBJ2-5, with TRBD1 matching over 8 bases. The CDR3 consists of 15 residues. V was clipped by 4 bases and J by 0 bases; unmatched bases: 4. Germline CDR1 is SGHDT and CDR2 is FRDEAV. The CDR3 sequence is CASSLRGLNQDTQYF. Partial CDR3 DNA: TGTGCCAGCAGTCTCAGGGGGCTTAACCAAGAC.

Worth noting for this clone: A single base separates this from a much larger clone, so it may be a read error. The genes are named according to mouse. The read is 4 residues too short to cover the CDR3 end, so that end is filled in from the germline J gene. This chain connects TRBV19 to TRBJ2-5; D unclear. The CDR3 covers 13 residues. V was clipped by 4 bases and J by 0 bases, with 6 bases between them. Germline-derived CDR1 and CDR2 are FNHDT and SITEND (reference sequence). The DNA read from the CDR3 is TGTGCCAGCAGTTACAGAAACCAAGAC. Translated, it gives CASSYRNQD. From start to end, the CDR3 is CASSYRNQDTQYF. Together with reference TRBV19 and TRBJ2-5, the CDR3 gives the full variable domain: GGIITQTPKFLIGQEGQKLTLKCQQNFNHDTMYWYRQDSGKGLRLIYYSITENDLQKGDLSEGYDASREKKSSFSLTVTSAQKNEMAVFLCASSYRNQDTQYFGPGTRLLVL.

Turning to this clone: Genes here carry mouse names. The read ends 4 residues before the CDR3 terminus; that terminus is restored from the germline J gene. This chain uses TRBV19 with TRBJ2-5; 12 bases are a match to TRBD1. Germline CDR1 is FNHDT and CDR2 is SITEND (reference sequence). V trimming: 4 bases; J trimming: 2 bases; junction bases outside the gene matches: 2. The CDR3 length is 15 residues. The CDR3 loop reads CASSRDRGPQDTQYF. Partial CDR3 DNA: TGTGCCAGCAGTCGGGACAGGGGGCCCCAAGAC.

Notes on this clone: Gene and germline names: mouse. The read stops 4 residues short of the end of the CDR3; the missing end is completed from the germline J gene. Other DNA sequences from this sample encode an identical CDR3 as well. This rearrangement joins TRBV13-1 to TRBJ2-7; D is undetermined. Germline assignment: CDR1 NSHNY and CDR2 SYGAGN. Trimming removed 2 bases at V and 0 bases at J, with 3 bases between. The CDR3 runs to 12 residues. The sequenced part of the CDR3 DNA is TGTGCCAGCAGTGACTCCTCCTAT. Translation: CASSDSSY. In full, the CDR3 reads CASSDSSYEQYF.

About this clone itself: Gene names are mouse gene names. The CDR3 extends 4 residues past the end of the read, so its final part is completed from the germline J gene. V gene TRBV13-3 combines with J gene TRBJ2-2; no definite D call. CDR1 NNHDY and CDR2 SYVADS come from the germline V gene. V was shortened by 0 bases and J by 4 bases, with 4 bases between the two germline ends. The length of the CDR3 is 13 residues. The CDR3 sequence is CASSDVITGQLYF. The part of the CDR3 DNA that was read is TGTGCCAGCAGTGATGTCATCACCGGG.

This clone was counted only a few times. Any gene name here is a mouse gene name. The observed sequence ends 4 residues before the CDR3 terminus, with the missing tail filled in from the germline J gene. The J gene is TRBJ2-2, the V gene TRBV19; D remains ambiguous. CDR3 length: 14 amino acids. Deletions cut 5 bases from V and 0 bases from J, with 8 bases between. Germline V gene sequence: CDR1 FNHDT, CDR2 SITEND (reference sequence). CDR3 DNA, as far as it was read: TGTGCCAGCAGACTCCCTGCAAACACCGGG. The encoded protein is CASRLPANTG. Given in full, the CDR3 is CASRLPANTGQLYF.

This clone was observed a few times. Gene names refer to mouse genes. The missing CDR3 end, 4 residues past where the read stops, is filled in from the germline J gene. The chain uses TRBV5 and TRBJ1-2; a possible D gene is TRBD1 (6 bases). The CDR3 has 15 amino acids. The germline V gene encodes CDR1 LGHNA and CDR2 YNLKQL (reference sequence). With 1 base removed from V and 2 bases from J, the gap between germline ends came to 11 bases. This chain's CDR3 is CASSQVAGENSDYTF. The sequenced CDR3 bases are TGTGCCAGCAGCCAAGTAGCAGGGGAGAACTCC.

With respect to this clone: Gene names refer to mouse genes. The read is 4 residues too short to cover the CDR3 end, so that end is filled in from the germline J gene. The J gene is TRBJ2-1, the V gene TRBV1, with 7 bases that match TRBD2. Trimming removed 3 bases from V and 0 bases from J; junction bases left unmatched: 2. In germline, CDR1 is NSQYPW, CDR2 LRSPGD (reference sequence). This CDR3 has 15 amino acids. The covered CDR3 bases are TGCACCTGCAGTGCGGGACTGAATAACTATGCT. Its translation: CTCSAGLNNYA. The whole CDR3 protein reads CTCSAGLNNYAEQFF.

The sample holds many counts of this clone. All gene names here are mouse names. Partial CDR3 DNA: TGTGCTAGCAGTAGAGGGGACACCTAT. Residues: CASSRGDTY. The entire CDR3 is CASSRGDTYEQYF. The J gene is TRBJ2-7, the V gene TRBV17; possibly TRBD1 for D (6 bases). Read sequence stops 4 residues before the CDR3 end, and the germline J gene provides the missing end. CDR3 size: 13 residues. The germline V gene encodes CDR1 MNHDT and CDR2 YYDKIL. V shed 1 base and J shed 2 bases, with 6 bases lying between them.

Comments on this clone: Gene names are the mouse ones. Coverage ceases 4 residues before the CDR3 finishes, and the germline J gene fills in the end. J is TRBJ1-1 and V is TRBV19; weak D call: TRBD1 (6 bases). CDR3 length equals 14 residues. The germline gives CDR1 FNHDT, CDR2 SITEND (reference sequence). The CDR3 reads CASSIRVGGREVFF. The part of the CDR3 DNA that was read is TGTGCCAGCAGTATAAGGGTGGGGGGGCGA.

This clone was detected a few times. The genes and germline here are from mouse. The read stops 4 residues short of the end of the CDR3; the missing end is completed from the germline J gene. The J gene is TRBJ2-5, the V gene TRBV14; D not certain. The CDR3 runs 14 residues. The V end lost 4 bases, the J end lost 0 bases, and 9 bases lay between the germline ends. Germline CDR1 SGHDT, CDR2 FRDEAV. CDR3 loop: CASSPTHNQDTQYF. CDR3 bases read: TGTGCCAGCAGTCCGACACATAACCAAGAC.

This clone was recorded a few times. Gene labels here are mouse ones. The CDR3 extends 4 residues past the end of the read, so its final part is completed from the germline J gene. Other DNA sequences of this sample code for an identical CDR3. The V and J genes are TRBV19 and TRBJ2-2; D unclear. The CDR3 is made up of 15 amino acids. V was shortened by 1 base and J by 0 bases, with 7 bases between the two germline ends. CDR1 and CDR2 (germline): FNHDT, SITEND (reference sequence). The sequenced CDR3 bases are TGTGCCAGCAGTATACCAGGTGCAAACACCGGG. This translates into CASSIPGANTG. The full-length CDR3 reads as CASSIPGANTGQLYF.

This clone was seen more than once but under ten times. The genes and germline here are from mouse. The CDR3 sequence: CASLDRAGYEQYF. The DNA read from the CDR3 is TGTGCCAGCCTCGACAGGGCAGGATAT. The rearrangement links TRBV13-2 to TRBJ2-7; 7 positions agree with TRBD1. The read ends 4 residues early relative to the CDR3; the germline J gene fills the gap. This CDR3 is built from 13 residues. Germline CDR1 reads NNHNN; CDR2 reads SYGAGS (reference sequence).

This clone was detected only a few times. Mouse gene names and germline throughout. The CDR3 end is not reached by the read, which stops 4 residues before it; the germline J gene fills it in. The chain is built from TRBV17 and TRBJ2-5, with D possibly being TRBD1 (6 bases). The V gene lost 0 bases and the J gene lost 2 bases, with 9 bases spanning the gap. Germline loops: CDR1 MNHDT, CDR2 YYDKIL. The CDR3 is 15 amino acids. The CDR3 bases that were read are TGTGCTAGCAGTAGAGAGGGGACAAGCCAAGAC. This sequence encodes CASSREGTSQD. In full, the CDR3 is CASSREGTSQDTQYF.

As to this clone: Germline and genes here are mouse. The read is 4 residues too short to cover the CDR3 end, so that end is filled in from the germline J gene. This chain connects TRBV19 to TRBJ2-1; TRBD1 agrees at 7 bases. This CDR3 has 13 residues. Germline trimming cut 7 bases from V and 3 bases from J; bases unmatched to any gene: 4. Germline CDR1 FNHDT, CDR2 SITEND (reference sequence). The CDR3 loop is CASPGTVYAEQFF. CDR3 bases read: TGTGCCAGCCCCGGGACAGTCTATGCT. Based on the CDR3 plus reference TRBV19 and TRBJ2-1, the full variable domain is GGIITQTPKFLIGQEGQKLTLKCQQNFNHDTMYWYRQDSGKGLRLIYYSITENDLQKGDLSEGYDASREKKSSFSLTVTSAQKNEMAVFLCASPGTVYAEQFFGPGTRLTVL.

To note about this clone: Gene names refer to mouse genes. The sequenced fragment ends 4 residues before the CDR3 boundary, so the rest is inferred from the germline J gene. The chain links TRBV13-1 to TRBJ2-1; TRBD1 agrees at 8 bases. The trim removed 2 bases at V and 1 base at J, leaving 2 bases unmatched. The germline gives CDR1 NSHNY, CDR2 SYGAGN. The CDR3 loop spans 15 amino acids. Here the CDR3 reads CASSDRGLNYAEQFF. The CDR3 DNA, read in part, is TGTGCCAGCAGTGACAGGGGGCTAAACTATGCT.

This clone has only a few counts. Each gene name is a mouse one. Read coverage stops 4 residues before the CDR3 terminus; the germline J gene supplies the remainder. The rearrangement uses TRBV5 and TRBJ2-1; 14 bases align to TRBD2. Germline V CDR1 and CDR2: LGHNA, YNLKQL (reference sequence). The CDR3 is made up of 16 amino acids. The trim removed 4 bases at V and 6 bases at J, leaving 5 bases unmatched. The CDR3 sequence is CASSPRDWGGGAEQFF. The sequenced part of the CDR3 DNA is TGTGCCAGCAGCCCCCGGGACTGGGGGGGCGGTGCT.

Note on this clone: Gene names and germline match the mouse. Read sequence stops 4 residues before the CDR3 end, and the germline J gene provides the missing end. This chain joins TRBV15 and TRBJ1-2; no clear D. Germline assignment: CDR1 SGHND and CDR2 FRSKSL. The ends were cut back, 8 bases at V and 0 bases at J, with 4 bases in the middle. This CDR3 contains 11 residues. CDR3 protein: CASSTNSDYTF. The sequenced CDR3 bases are TGTGCCAGCTCAACAAACTCC.

Note on this clone: Mouse germline and gene names are used. Read coverage stops 4 residues before the CDR3 terminus; the germline J gene supplies the remainder. This rearrangement joins TRBV19 to TRBJ2-1; 9 bases agree with TRBD1. This CDR3 has 14 residues. Trimming removed 6 bases from V and 3 bases from J; junction bases left unmatched: 4. The V gene's germline CDR1 is FNHDT and CDR2 SITEND (reference sequence). The CDR3 protein is CASTPGQGYAEQFF. The CDR3 bases that were read are TGTGCCAGCACACCGGGACAGGGCTATGCT.

This clone occurred a few times. Gene names refer to mouse genes. The read finishes 4 residues shy of the CDR3 end, and the germline J gene is used to complete it. Other DNA variants within this sample encode the same CDR3. The chain links TRBV31 to TRBJ2-5; perhaps TRBD2 as D (6 bases). The CDR3 is 13 amino acids. Per germline, CDR1 GKSSPN and CDR2 SITVG. CDR3 sequence: CAWSLLGEDTQYF. CDR3 DNA (partial): TGTGCCTGGAGTCTACTGGGAGAAGAC. Variable domain in full (rest from reference TRBV31 and TRBJ2-5): AQTIHQWPVAEIKAVGSPLSLGCTIKGKSSPNLYWYWQATGGTLQQLFYSITVGQVESVVQLNLSASRPKDDQFILSTEKLLLSHSGFYLCAWSLLGEDTQYFGPGTRLLVL.

A word on this clone: Gene names are mouse gene names. The read falls 4 residues short of the CDR3 end, and the missing part is taken from the germline J gene. The chain joins TRBV19 to TRBJ2-1, with D perhaps TRBD1 (6 bases). Between the trimmed V and J ends, which lost 6 bases and 6 bases, there was a span of 10 bases. Looked up from germline, CDR1 is FNHDT and CDR2 is SITEND (reference sequence). CDR3 length equals 12 residues. CDR3 DNA (partial): TGTGCCAGCACCAGGGGCGGTGCT. This gives the protein CASTRGGA. The CDR3 reads in full as CASTRGGAEQFF.

This clone was recorded a few times. The listed genes are named as in mouse. The sequence runs out 4 residues before the end of the CDR3; the remainder is reconstructed from the germline J gene. The sample has other DNA sequences that encode this CDR3 too. This rearrangement joins TRBV13-2 to TRBJ2-2; D perhaps matches TRBD1 (7 bases). Between the trimmed V and J ends, which lost 0 bases and 0 bases, there was a span of 9 bases. The germline CDR1 and CDR2 sequences are NNHNN and SYGAGS (reference sequence). This CDR3 has 16 residues. The sequenced part of the CDR3 DNA is TGTGCCAGCGGTGATGCAGGGGGGACAAACACCGGG. Translating it yields CASGDAGGTNTG. The whole CDR3 sequence reads CASGDAGGTNTGQLYF.

As for this clone: The gene names here belong to mouse. The read falls 4 residues short of the CDR3 end, and the missing part is taken from the germline J gene. The chain couples TRBV31 to TRBJ2-3, with TRBD1 matching over 12 bases. The CDR3 contains 15 residues. The V gene's germline CDR1 is GKSSPN and CDR2 SITVG. V dropped 4 bases and J dropped 2; count of bases not matched to a gene: 4. CDR3 in amino acids: CAWTGTGGFAETLYF. The covered CDR3 bases are TGTGCCTGGACCGGGACAGGGGGCTTTGCAGAA.

Concerning this clone itself: Gene names denote mouse genes. The read terminates 3 residues before the CDR3 end, so the remaining end is supplied by the germline J gene. The J gene is TRBJ1-6, the V gene TRBV19; no definite D call. TRBJ1-6 belongs to the ORF category, with a function that is uncertain. V lost 1 base to trimming and J lost 5 bases, with 7 bases between them. The germline CDR1 and CDR2 sequences are FNHDT and SITEND (reference sequence). The CDR3 is made up of 14 amino acids. The sequenced part of the CDR3 DNA is TGTGCCAGCAGTATAACCAGGAATAATTCGCCC. Its protein is CASSITRNNSP. The complete CDR3 protein is CASSITRNNSPLYF.

With regard to this clone: Gene names denote mouse genes. The read ends 4 residues shy of where the CDR3 ends; the end is completed using the germline J gene. The chain links TRBV5 to TRBJ2-5; the D gene is possibly TRBD2 (7 bases). This CDR3 spans 17 amino acids. The germline V and J ends were trimmed by 0 bases and 2 bases, with 15 bases remaining between them. Germline-derived CDR1 and CDR2 are LGHNA and YNLKQL (reference sequence). Incomplete CDR3 DNA: TGTGCCAGCAGCCAAGATCTAGGGGGGGAGGGCCAAGAC. Translating it yields CASSQDLGGEGQD. The whole CDR3 protein reads CASSQDLGGEGQDTQYF.

A note on this clone: Mouse germline and gene names are used. The CDR3 end falls 3 residues outside the read, so it is completed with the germline J gene. The rearrangement joins TRBV1 to TRBJ1-6; 9 positions match TRBD1. TRBJ1-6 is filed as an ORF, its function uncertain. Germline assignment: CDR1 NSQYPW and CDR2 LRSPGD (reference sequence). The CDR3 consists of 15 residues. The trim removed 6 bases at V and 8 bases at J, leaving 8 bases unmatched. CDR3 loop: CTCRALGQGDSPLYF. CDR3 DNA, as far as it was read: TGCACCTGCAGAGCTCTGGGACAGGGAGATTCGCCC.

Comment on this clone: Gene and germline names: mouse. With the read ending 4 residues before the CDR3 end, the germline J gene is used to fill in that end. The rearrangement links TRBV17 to TRBJ2-5; possible D gene TRBD1, 6 bases. The CDR3 totals 13 residues. Germline CDR1 and CDR2: MNHDT and YYDKIL. CDR3 in amino acids: CASRPNRVDTQYF. The covered CDR3 bases are TGTGCTAGCAGACCCAACAGGGTCGAC.

This clone was seen only a few times. Each gene name is a mouse one. The read gets to within 4 residues of the CDR3 end, and the germline J gene fills in the rest. The chain carries TRBV31 and TRBJ1-1; D is perhaps TRBD1 (5 bases). This CDR3 has 12 amino acids. From germline, CDR1 is GKSSPN and CDR2 SITVG. Trimming stripped 1 base from V and 3 bases from J, with 6 bases between. CDR3 sequence: CAWSQGYTEVFF. The CDR3 bases that were read are TGTGCCTGGAGTCAGGGGTACACA.

A word on this clone: The germline and genes are mouse ones. The read ends 4 residues before the CDR3 terminus; that terminus is restored from the germline J gene. The rearrangement uses TRBV16 and TRBJ2-5, with TRBD2 identical over 14 bases. Trimming cost V 2 bases and J 3 bases; bases outside gene matches: 4. The CDR3 contains 17 residues. Germline V CDR1 and CDR2: SGHSA, FRNQAP. The sequenced CDR3 bases are TGTGCAAGCAGCTTAACCGGGACTGGGGGGGCGCAAGAC. Translation gives CASSLTGTGGAQD. The entire CDR3 sequence reads CASSLTGTGGAQDTQYF.